This passage covers 8 T cell receptor beta chains from one sample sequenced in a study of blood T cell repertoires in COVID-19. Some clones are missing from TCRdb's copy, which holds only in-frame ones; the method was immunoSEQ multiplex PCR. The repertoire holds 90,000 to 150,000 clones, with 85% to 90% as singletons. Sequencing used peripheral blood. The source of these receptors is a woman between 50 and 59 years old with acute or convalescent COVID-19.

The chain has TRBV24-1 and TRBJ1-5, with TRBD1 as a possible D gene (6 bases). Germline V gene sequence: CDR1 KGHDR, CDR2 SFDVKD. The CDR3 is 15 amino acids. V was cut by 3 bases and J by 4 bases, with 12 bases left in between. The CDR3 loop is CATSDRTAGNQPQHF. The CDR3 DNA sequence: TGTGCCACCAGTGATAGGACAGCCGGAAATCAGCCCCAGCATTTT.

The DNA for the CDR3 is TGTGCCAGCAGCCAAGTCCTAGAGACAGGGGGCCTCTCTGGAAACACCATATATTTT. It yields the protein CASSQVLETGGLSGNTIYF. This rearrangement joins TRBV3-1 (or the pseudogene TRBV3-2) to TRBJ1-3; 10 positions agree with TRBD1. Per the germline V gene, CDR1 is LGHDT and CDR2 is YNNKEL (reference sequence). With V trimmed by 1 base and J by 0 bases, 9 bases remained unmatched. This CDR3 is built from 19 residues.

V gene TRBV19 combines with J gene TRBJ2-5, with 9 bases lining up with TRBD2. Germline CDR1 reads LNHDA; CDR2 reads SQIVND (reference sequence). The J segment lost 2 bases and the V segment lost 4 bases, leaving 5 bases of the junction unmatched. The CDR3 length is 15 residues. CDR3 residues: CASSKLAGQQETQYF. CDR3 nucleotide sequence: TGTGCCAGTAGTAAACTAGCGGGCCAACAAGAGACCCAGTACTTC.

The rearrangement links TRBV5-4 to TRBJ1-6; TRBD1 is a possible D gene (6 bases). Germline V CDR1 and CDR2: SGHNT, YYREEE (reference sequence). V was trimmed by 2 bases and J by 7 bases, leaving 16 bases between them. This CDR3 spans 16 amino acids. The DNA for the CDR3 is TGTGCCAGCAGCTTAGGGGGGGTTTTAGGAAATTCACCCCTCCACTTT. Translating it yields CASSLGGVLGNSPLHF.

Worth noting for this clone: Within the sample, other DNA sequences also encode this same CDR3. V gene TRBV10-2 combines with J gene TRBJ2-7, with 11 nucleotides matching TRBD1. V gave up 4 bases and J gave up 2 bases; unmatched junction bases: 4. CDR3 length: 15 amino acids. The V gene's germline CDR1 is WSHSY and CDR2 SAAADI. The CDR3 sequence is CASSGGTGGTYEQYF. CDR3 in DNA: TGCGCCAGCAGTGGTGGGACAGGGGGTACCTACGAGCAGTACTTC.

CDR3 DNA sequence: TGTGCCAGCAGTCCAGGACAGCCCACTGAAGCTTTCTTT. Its protein is CASSPGQPTEAFF. V usage is TRBV27 and J usage is TRBJ1-1, with D possibly matching TRBD1 (6 bases). The CDR3 spans 13 residues. Trimming took 5 bases from V and 4 from J, leaving 11 bases between them. The V gene's germline CDR1 is MNHEY and CDR2 SMNVEV (reference sequence).

The chain couples TRBV6-5 to TRBJ2-2; 8 bases map to TRBD2. The junction had 8 bases not matched to a gene; V was cut back by 6 bases and J by 5 bases. Germline V gives CDR1 MNHEY, CDR2 SVGAGI. The CDR3 extends over 15 amino acids. The CDR3 sequence: CASRGGGSDTGELFF. CDR3 bases: TGTGCCAGCAGGGGCGGGGGGAGTGATACCGGGGAGCTGTTTTTT.

The CDR3 DNA follows: TGTGCCAGCACCCCTAACCCGGTTCTTAATGAAAAACTGTTTTTT. Encoded protein: CASTPNPVLNEKLFF. V usage is TRBV6-6 and J usage is TRBJ1-4, with unresolved D. The germline gives CDR1 MNHNY, CDR2 SVGAGI (reference sequence). Trimming removed 7 bases from V and 4 bases from J, with 16 bases in between. CDR3 length: 15 residues.